This T cell receptor beta chain was sequenced for a study of beta chain features in type 1 diabetes. Whole-study findings and limits: Moderately but significantly shorter TCRB CDR3s were found in Type 1 diabetes patients in all four CD4+ subsets. For patients, the naive, central memory and Treg TCRB repertoires appeared more alike than for healthy donors.

What was sequenced were expressed TCRB transcripts, since all of the isolated RNA had been reverse transcribed. Assay used: immunoSEQ multiplex PCR; TCRdb lists only in-frame clones, some missing. The data contain about 260,000 clones, about a fifth of them singletons. There was one heparinised blood draw per donor, averaging about 120 mL. CD45RO/CCR7/CD25/CD127/CD95/CD27 sorting isolated CD4+ naive, central memory, regulatory and stem cell-like memory cells. Each population that was sorted was more than 98% pure. This clone was seen only a few times. Antigen unknown. Trimming removed 6 bases from V and 6 bases from J, with 16 bases in between. CDR3 length equals 14 residues. The germline V gene has CDR1 MGHDK and CDR2 SYGVNS.

The sample consisted of naive CD4+ T cells from blood. The clonotype comes from a woman in her forties with type 1 diabetes. The chain combines TRBV25-1 with TRBJ2-3; possibly TRBD2 for D (5 bases). In DNA, the CDR3 is TGTGCCAGCAGAAATGGATGGCGGGTTGATACGCAGTATTTT. It codes for CASRNGWRVDTQYF.